These 2 T cell receptor beta chains were all obtained from the same sample, sequenced in a study of cytomegalovirus exposure and HLA in healthy donors. Amplification used 60 Vbeta primers and 13 Jbeta primers. Sequenced by immunoSEQ multiplex PCR; TCRdb stores in-frame clones only, minus some. The sample has tens of thousands of clones, around four fifths seen once. The sequenced sample consisted of PBMCs. These receptors all stem from a man aged 45-60 years in good health and CMV-seronegative.

This clone was found a few times. The chain joins TRBV28 to TRBJ2-3, with TRBD1 matching over 9 bases. J was trimmed by 6 bases and V by 2 bases; bases with no gene match: 9. Germline assignment: CDR1 MDHEN and CDR2 SYDVKM. This CDR3 is 16 amino acids long. The CDR3 DNA is TGTGCCAGCAGTTTAAGTACCGGGACAGGGCACGATACGCAGTATTTT. Protein sequence: CASSLSTGTGHDTQYF.

J is TRBJ2-1 and V is TRBV5-1; 10 bases are a match to TRBD1. The CDR3 loop spans 15 amino acids. The V segment lost 2 bases and the J segment 6 bases; nucleotides outside the gene matches: 5. Germline lookup yields CDR1 SGHRS and CDR2 YFSETQ. CDR3 DNA: TGCGCCAGCAGCTTCCCGGGACAGGGGAGCAATGAGCAGTTCTTC. Translation: CASSFPGQGSNEQFF.